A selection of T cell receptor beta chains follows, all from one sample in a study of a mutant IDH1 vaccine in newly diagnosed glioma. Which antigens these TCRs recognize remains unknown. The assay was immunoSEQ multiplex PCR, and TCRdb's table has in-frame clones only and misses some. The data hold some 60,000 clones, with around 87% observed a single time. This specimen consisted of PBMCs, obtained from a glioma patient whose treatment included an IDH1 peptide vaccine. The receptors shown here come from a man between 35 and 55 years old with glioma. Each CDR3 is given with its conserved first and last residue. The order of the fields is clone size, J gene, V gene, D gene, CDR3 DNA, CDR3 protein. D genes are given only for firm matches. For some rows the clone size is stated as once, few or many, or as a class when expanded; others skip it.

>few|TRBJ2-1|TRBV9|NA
TGTGCCAGCAGCTTGACGACGGGTCGCTCCTACAATGAGCAGTTCTTC
CASSLTTGRSYNEQFF
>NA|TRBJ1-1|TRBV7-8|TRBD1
TGTGCCAGCAGCCGATCGACAGGGGGGAACACTGAAGCTTTCTTT
CASSRSTGGNTEAFF
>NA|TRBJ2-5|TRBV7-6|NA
TGTGCCAGCAGCTTAGAGGGCGGTGGGGTAAGGACCCAGTACTTC
CASSLEGGGVRTQYF
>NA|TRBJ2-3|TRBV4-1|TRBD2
TGCGCCAGCAGCCAAGATTTGGGGGGGTCAGCAGATACGCAGTATTTT
CASSQDLGGSADTQYF
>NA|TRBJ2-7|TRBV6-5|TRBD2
TGTGCCAGCAGCCGGACTAGCGGGCTGTGGGAGCAGTACTTC
CASSRTSGLWEQYF
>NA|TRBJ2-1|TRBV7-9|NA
TGTGCCAGCAGCCAGGGGGGTAGCTCCTACAATGAGCAGTTCTTC
CASSQGGSSYNEQFF
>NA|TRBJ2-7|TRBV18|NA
TGTGCCAGCTCACTACGACCTATGTCCTCCTACGAGCAGTACTTC
CASSLRPMSSYEQYF
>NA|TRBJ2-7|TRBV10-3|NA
TGTGCCATCAGGGGGACCAGCTCCTACGAGCAGTACTTC
CAIRGTSSYEQYF
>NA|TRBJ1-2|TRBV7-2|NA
TGTGCCAGCAGCCTTCCGGGACAAACCGACTATGGCTACACCTTC
CASSLPGQTDYGYTF
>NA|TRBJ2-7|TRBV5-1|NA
TGCGCCAGCAGCTTGAGCGAGTACTCCTACGAGCAGTACTTC
CASSLSEYSYEQYF
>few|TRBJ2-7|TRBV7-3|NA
TGTGCCAGCAGCTTACAGGGCGGAAACGAGCAGTACTTC
CASSLQGGNEQYF
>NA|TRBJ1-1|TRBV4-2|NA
TGTGCCAGCAGCCAACGCCCGGGACCGGACACTGAAGCTTTCTTT
CASSQRPGPDTEAFF
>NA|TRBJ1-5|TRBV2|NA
TGTGCCAGCAGTGGGTGGGAGGGTCAGCCCCAGCATTTT
CASSGWEGQPQHF
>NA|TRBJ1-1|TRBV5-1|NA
TGCGCCAGCAGCTTTACAGGGACGGGGAACACTGAAGCTTTCTTT
CASSFTGTGNTEAFF
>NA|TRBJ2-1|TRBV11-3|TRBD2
TGTGCCAGCAGCTTAGGGTCTCGCGGGAGGTACGATGAGCAGTTCTTC
CASSLGSRGRYDEQFF
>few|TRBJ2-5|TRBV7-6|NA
TGTGCCAGCAGCTTAGGAGGATACCCTCGAGTTGAGACCCAGTACTTC
CASSLGGYPRVETQYF
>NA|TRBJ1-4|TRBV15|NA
TGTGCCACCAGCGAGCACGGGAATGAAAAACTGTTTTTT
CATSEHGNEKLFF
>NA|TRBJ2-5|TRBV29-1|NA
TGCAGCGTTGATTCAGGGGCGCGGGAGACCCAGTACTTC
CSVDSGARETQYF
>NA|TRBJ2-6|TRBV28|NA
TGTGCCAGCAGTTATTTGAACTCTGGGGCCAACGTCCTGACTTTC
CASSYLNSGANVLTF
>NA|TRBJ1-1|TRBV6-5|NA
TGTGCCAGCAGTTACTCGTCAAATATGAACACTGAAGCTTTCTTT
CASSYSSNMNTEAFF
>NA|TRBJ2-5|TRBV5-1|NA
TGCGCCAGCAGGCTAGCGCAGGTACAAGAGACCCAGTACTTC
CASRLAQVQETQYF
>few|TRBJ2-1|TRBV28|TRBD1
TGTGCCAGCAGAACGGACAGGATCAGGGGTGAGCAGTTCTTC
CASRTDRIRGEQFF
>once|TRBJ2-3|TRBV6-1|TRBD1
TGTGCCACGCACGACAGGGCTCGCACAGATACGCAGTATTTT
CATHDRARTDTQYF
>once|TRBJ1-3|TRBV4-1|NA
TGCGCCAGCAGCCCCTTTCCACCCGGCTCTGGAAACACCATATATTTT
CASSPFPPGSGNTIYF
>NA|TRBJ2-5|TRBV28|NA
TGTGCCAGCAGTTTTTACGGGGAGACCCAGTACTTC
CASSFYGETQYF
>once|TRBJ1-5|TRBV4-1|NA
TGCGCCAGCAGCCAAGAGGGTGAACGGTTTGGCCAGCCCCAGCATTTT
CASSQEGERFGQPQHF
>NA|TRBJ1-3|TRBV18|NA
TGTGCCAGCTCACCGGAGGTTTCGGGCTCTGGAAACACCATATATTTT
CASSPEVSGSGNTIYF
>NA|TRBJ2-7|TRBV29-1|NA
TGCAGCGTTGTGGTACTGGCAACCTACGAGCAGTACTTC
CSVVVLATYEQYF
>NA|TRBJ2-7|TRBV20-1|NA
TGCAGTGTTGACGAAGGCTACGAGCAGTACTTC
CSVDEGYEQYF
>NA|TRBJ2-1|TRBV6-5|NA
TGTGCCAGCTCAAGCCCTTCGAGCTCCTACAATGAGCAGTTCTTC
CASSSPSSSYNEQFF
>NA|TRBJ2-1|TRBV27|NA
TGTGCCAGCAGTTTTGATAGGGCCTCCTACAATGAGCAGTTCTTC
CASSFDRASYNEQFF
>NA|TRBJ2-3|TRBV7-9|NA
TGTGCCAGCAGCTTAGAACCGGCAGGGGACTTCACAGATACGCAGTATTTT
CASSLEPAGDFTDTQYF
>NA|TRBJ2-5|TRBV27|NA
TGTGCCAGCTGGGAGAGGCAAGAGACCCAGTACTTC
CASWERQETQYF
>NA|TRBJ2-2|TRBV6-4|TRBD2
TGTGCCAGCAGTGACTCGGGCGGGGGGAACACCGGGGAGCTGTTTTTT
CASSDSGGGNTGELFF
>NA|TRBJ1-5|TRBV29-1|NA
TGCAGCGTTGTGAGGACATTATTGATGGGCAATCAGCCCCAGCATTTT
CSVVRTLLMGNQPQHF
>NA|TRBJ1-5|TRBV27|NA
TGTGCCAGCAGTTTAGGGAGAATGGGCCAGCCCCAGCATTTT
CASSLGRMGQPQHF
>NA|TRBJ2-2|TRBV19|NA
TGTGCCACCCGCCTGGGCCAGGGAGACACCGGGGAGCTGTTTTTT
CATRLGQGDTGELFF
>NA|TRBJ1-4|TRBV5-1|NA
TGCGCCAGCAGCCTAGCCGGGACCCCAACTAATGAAAAACTGTTTTTT
CASSLAGTPTNEKLFF
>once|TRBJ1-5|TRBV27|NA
TGTGCCAGCAAGCCCCGCGGGGCCGATCAGCCCCAGCATTTT
CASKPRGADQPQHF
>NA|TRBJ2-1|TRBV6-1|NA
TGTGCCAGCACCGTTACGACAGGCTACAATGAGCAGTTCTTC
CASTVTTGYNEQFF
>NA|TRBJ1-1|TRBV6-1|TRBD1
TGTGCCAGCAGTGGCCTTACAGGGGGGGGTACTGAAGCTTTCTTT
CASSGLTGGGTEAFF
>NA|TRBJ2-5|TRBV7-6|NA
TGTGCCAGCAGCGGAATACACCAAGAGACCCAGTACTTC
CASSGIHQETQYF
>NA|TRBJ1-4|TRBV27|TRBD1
TGTGCCAGCTGCGGACAGGGGACGGCTAATGAAAAACTGTTTTTT
CASCGQGTANEKLFF
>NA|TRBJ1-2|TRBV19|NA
TGTGCCAGTAGTACCCAGGGATTTTCTTACTATGGCTACACCTTC
CASSTQGFSYYGYTF
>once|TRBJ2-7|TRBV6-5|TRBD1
TGTGCCAGCAGTTACAACAGGGGGCTATACGAGCAGTACTTC
CASSYNRGLYEQYF
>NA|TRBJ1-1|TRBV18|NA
TGTGCCAGCTCACAATTGAACACTGAAGCTTTCTTT
CASSQLNTEAFF
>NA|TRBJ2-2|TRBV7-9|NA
TGTGCCAGCAGCTTATCCGGGGTTGGCACCGGGGAGCTGTTTTTT
CASSLSGVGTGELFF
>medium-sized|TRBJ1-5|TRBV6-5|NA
TGTGCCAGCAGTTATGGGACGTCCGGCAATCAGCCCCAGCATTTT
CASSYGTSGNQPQHF